This T cell receptor beta chain is drawn from a study of graft-versus-host responses after intestinal transplantation (dated by TCRdb to the early 2020s). Study-wide context: Multivisceral, liver-intestinal, or isolated intestinal transplants were received by the recipients. Every recipient was given anti-thymocyte globulin induction, then maintenance tacrolimus and steroids for 2 to 4 years. After intestinal transplantation, graft-versus-host and host-versus-graft alloreactive T cell clones in the graft, circulation and bone marrow were tracked using bulk TCR-beta CDR3 sequencing. Alloreactive clones were identified by sequencing pre-transplant mixed lymphocyte reaction products and comparing them with unstimulated pre-transplant donor and recipient T cells. The cohort enrolled about two dozen intestinal transplant recipients, one of whom was a retransplant, and 3 patients without pretransplant specimens were excluded. A peak of at least 4% donor T cells among recipient peripheral blood mononuclear cells was the definition used for donor T cell macrochimerism. Rather than being sequenced by the commercial service, samples from three later patients were sequenced in-house on an Illumina MiSeq and processed with MiXCR.

Broad study findings and their caveats: In the allografts of patients with donor T cell macrochimerism, GvH to HvG T cell clonal ratios were high. Early after transplant, peak levels of circulating GvH clones were associated with declines in HvG clones. GvH clones turned up in recipient bone marrow, with some appearing earlier in ileal mucosa or blood, a pattern consistent with an intestinal mucosal origin. Conclusions were limited by the relatively low number and heterogeneity of intestinal transplant patients.

The time point tag for this specimen amounts to: cells obtained before transplantation from donor or recipient. CD3+CD4+ and CD3+CD8+ populations were FACS-sorted from unstimulated pre-transplant donor and recipient cells taken from spleen or lymph nodes. Library preparation employed the immunoSEQ multiplex PCR assay. For most patients, genomic DNA was isolated with the Qiagen DNeasy Blood and Tissue Kit and shipped frozen to Adaptive Biotechnologies for TCR sequencing. For most patients, genomic DNA was subjected to high-throughput TCR-beta CDR3 sequencing by Adaptive Biotechnologies. The original methods were these. TCR sequencing data for some 19 patients were retrieved from Adaptive's ImmunoSEQ software; a few other patients were processed with MiXCR and VDJtools. CD4 versus CD8 sorting errors were corrected by removing sequences found in both subsets at a frequency ratio below 5:1. CDR3 nucleotide sequences shared between donor and recipient were removed because their origin could not be assigned. Alloreactive clones required at least 2-fold expansion over unstimulated cells and minimum CFSE-low frequency of 0.002% (template counts) or 0.001% (read counts). Clones were considered mappable if detected in sequenced pre-transplant spleen, lymph node, or MLR CFSE-low populations of the donor or recipient. Cumulative frequency of alloreactive clones was calculated as a percentage of all sequences weighted by copy number. TCRdb took over this immuneACCESS table, retaining in-frame rearrangements with V and J assigned. Such tables are incomplete; in checked studies, under half of the missing clones stem from an unresolved V gene, and the remainder is unexplained. The DNA was the basis for D and trimming; V, J and clone size are from that table. The sample includes around 99,000 clones, with 87% observed a single time. The ten largest clones capture about 0.73% of the sample.

Worth noting for this clone: Its antigen remains undetermined. Within one base of it there is no much larger clone, and no base qualities were kept.

A distance of 5 bases separates the germline ends of V and J, which lose 3 bases and 5 bases respectively. The cysteine opens and the phenylalanine closes a CDR3 of 13 amino acids. The CDR3 DNA has 39 bases and is translated from base 1. Reading the germline V gene gives CDR1 MNHNS and CDR2 SASEGT. This sample comprised unstimulated CD4+ T cells sorted from spleen or lymph node cells, obtained before transplant. This receptor chain uses TRBV6-1 and TRBJ2-6, with no confident D gene call. The clonotype was recovered from a human donor who was the organ donor for an intestinal transplant. The DNA sequence reads TGTGCCAGCAGTGACATACGGGCCAACGTCCTGACTTTC. Its translation is CASSDIRANVLTF.